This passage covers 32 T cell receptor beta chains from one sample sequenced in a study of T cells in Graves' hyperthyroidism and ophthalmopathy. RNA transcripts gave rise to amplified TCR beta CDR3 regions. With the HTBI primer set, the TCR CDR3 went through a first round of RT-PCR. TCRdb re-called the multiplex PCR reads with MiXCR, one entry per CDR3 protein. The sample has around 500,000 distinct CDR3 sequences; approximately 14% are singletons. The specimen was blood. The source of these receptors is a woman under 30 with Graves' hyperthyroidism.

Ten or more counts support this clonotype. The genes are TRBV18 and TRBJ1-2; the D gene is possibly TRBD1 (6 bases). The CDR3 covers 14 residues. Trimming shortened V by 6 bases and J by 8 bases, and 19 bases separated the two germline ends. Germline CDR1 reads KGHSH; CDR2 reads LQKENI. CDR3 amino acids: CASSPGHYDSGYTF. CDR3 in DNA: TGTGCCAGCTCGCCGGGACACTACGACTCCGGCTACACCTTC.

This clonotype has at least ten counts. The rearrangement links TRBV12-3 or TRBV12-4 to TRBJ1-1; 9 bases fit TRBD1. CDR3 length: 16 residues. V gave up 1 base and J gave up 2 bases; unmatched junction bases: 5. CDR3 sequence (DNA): TGTGCCAGCAGTTTAGAACAGGGGGCCGTAAACACTGAAGCTTTCTTT. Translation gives CASSLEQGAVNTEAFF.

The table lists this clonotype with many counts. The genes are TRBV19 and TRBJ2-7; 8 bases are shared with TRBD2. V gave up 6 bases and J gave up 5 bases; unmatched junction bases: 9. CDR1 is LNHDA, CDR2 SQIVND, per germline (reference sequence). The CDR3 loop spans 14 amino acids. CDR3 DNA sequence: TGTGCCAGTAGGCCCTCGGGGGGGATGAACGAGCAGTACTTC. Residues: CASRPSGGMNEQYF.

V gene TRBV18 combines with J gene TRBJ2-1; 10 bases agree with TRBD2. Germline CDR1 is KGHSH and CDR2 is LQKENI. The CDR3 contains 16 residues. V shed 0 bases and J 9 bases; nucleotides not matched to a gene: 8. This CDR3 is CASSPPSSGREGEQFF. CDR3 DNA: TGTGCCAGCTCACCACCGTCTAGCGGGAGAGAAGGTGAGCAGTTCTTC.

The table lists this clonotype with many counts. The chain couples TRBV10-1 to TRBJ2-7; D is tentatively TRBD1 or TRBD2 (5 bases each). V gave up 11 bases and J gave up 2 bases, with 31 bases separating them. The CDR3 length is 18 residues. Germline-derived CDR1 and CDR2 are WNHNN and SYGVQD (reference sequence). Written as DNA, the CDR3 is TGCGCCCTTGAGGGAGACAGACGCGGCTCCTATAGAACCTACGAGCAGTACTTC. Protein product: CALEGDRRGSYRTYEQYF.

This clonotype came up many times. The DNA for the CDR3 is TGCGCCAGCAGCCAAGATTTGCGACAGGGGGCAGATGGCTACACCTTC. Translating it yields CASSQDLRQGADGYTF. This rearrangement joins TRBV4-1 to TRBJ1-2, with 10 positions matching TRBD1. CDR1 and CDR2 (germline): MGHRA, YSYEKL. V was clipped by 0 bases and J by 6 bases; unmatched bases: 7. CDR3 size: 16 residues.

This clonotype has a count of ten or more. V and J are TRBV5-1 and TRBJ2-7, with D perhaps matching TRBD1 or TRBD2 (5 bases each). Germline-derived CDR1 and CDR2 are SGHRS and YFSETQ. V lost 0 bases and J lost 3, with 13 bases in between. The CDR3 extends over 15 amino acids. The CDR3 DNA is TGCGCCAGCAGCTTGGGAGTCGGGACGCACTACGAGCAGTACGTC. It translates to CASSLGVGTHYEQYV.

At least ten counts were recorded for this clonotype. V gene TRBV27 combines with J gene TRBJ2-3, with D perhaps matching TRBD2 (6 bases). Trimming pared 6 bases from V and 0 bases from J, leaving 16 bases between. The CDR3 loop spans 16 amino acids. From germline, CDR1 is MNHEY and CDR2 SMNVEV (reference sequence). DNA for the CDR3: TGTGCCAGCAGAGAGCCGAGCGGGTCTAGCACAGATACGCAGTATTTT. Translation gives CASREPSGSSTDTQYF.

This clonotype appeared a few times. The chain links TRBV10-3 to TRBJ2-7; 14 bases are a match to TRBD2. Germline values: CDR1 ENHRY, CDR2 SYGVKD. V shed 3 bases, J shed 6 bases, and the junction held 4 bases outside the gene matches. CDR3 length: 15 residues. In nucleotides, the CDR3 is TGTGCCATCAGTGATCCGGGACTAGCGGGAGTCGAGCAGTACGTC. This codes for CAISDPGLAGVEQYV.

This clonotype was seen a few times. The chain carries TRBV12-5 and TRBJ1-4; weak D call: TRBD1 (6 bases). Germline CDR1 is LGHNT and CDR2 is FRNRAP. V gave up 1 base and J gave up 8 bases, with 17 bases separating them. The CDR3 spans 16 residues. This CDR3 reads CASGLGRGAEGEKLFF. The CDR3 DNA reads TGTGCTAGTGGTTTGGGGAGGGGGGCTGAAGGGGAAAAACTGTTTTTT. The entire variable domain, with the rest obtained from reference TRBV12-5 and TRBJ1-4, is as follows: DARVTQTPRHKVTEMGQEVTMRCQPILGHNTVFWYRQTMMQGLELLAYFRNRAPLDDSGMPKDRFSAEMPDATLATLKIQPSEPRDSAVYFCASGLGRGAEGEKLFFGSGTQLSVL.

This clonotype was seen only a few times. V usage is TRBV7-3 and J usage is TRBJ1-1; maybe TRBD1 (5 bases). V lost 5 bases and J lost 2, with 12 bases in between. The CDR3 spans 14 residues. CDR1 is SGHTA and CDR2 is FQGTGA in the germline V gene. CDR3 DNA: TGTGCCAGCAGCCCTACAGGAATAAACACTGAAGCTTTCTTT. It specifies CASSPTGINTEAFF.

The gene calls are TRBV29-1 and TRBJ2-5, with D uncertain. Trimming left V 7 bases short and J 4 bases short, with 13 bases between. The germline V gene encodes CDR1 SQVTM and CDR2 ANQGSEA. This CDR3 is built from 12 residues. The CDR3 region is CSADKTGETQYF. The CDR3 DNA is TGCAGCGCAGATAAAACTGGAGAGACCCAGTACTTC.

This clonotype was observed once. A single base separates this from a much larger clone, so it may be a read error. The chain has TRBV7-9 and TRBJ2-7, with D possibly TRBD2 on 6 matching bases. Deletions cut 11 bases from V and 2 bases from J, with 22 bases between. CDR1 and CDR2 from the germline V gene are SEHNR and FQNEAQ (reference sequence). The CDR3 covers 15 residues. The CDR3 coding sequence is TGTGCCCGGAGTGTAAAACGGGACTTCACCTACGAGCAGTACTTC. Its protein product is CARSVKRDFTYEQYF.

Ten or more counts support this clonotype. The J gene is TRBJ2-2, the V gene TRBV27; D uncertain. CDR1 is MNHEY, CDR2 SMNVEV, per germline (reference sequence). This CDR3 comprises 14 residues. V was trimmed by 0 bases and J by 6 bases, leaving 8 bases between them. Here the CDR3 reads CASSLSLGPGELFF. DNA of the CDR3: TGTGCCAGCAGTTTATCATTGGGCCCCGGGGAGCTGTTTTTT.

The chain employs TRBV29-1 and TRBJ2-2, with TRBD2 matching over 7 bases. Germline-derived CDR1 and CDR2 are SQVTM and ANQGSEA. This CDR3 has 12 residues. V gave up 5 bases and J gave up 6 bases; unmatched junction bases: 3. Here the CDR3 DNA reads TGCAGCGTTCCGGCGGGAGCCGGGGAGCTGTTTTTT. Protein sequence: CSVPAGAGELFF.

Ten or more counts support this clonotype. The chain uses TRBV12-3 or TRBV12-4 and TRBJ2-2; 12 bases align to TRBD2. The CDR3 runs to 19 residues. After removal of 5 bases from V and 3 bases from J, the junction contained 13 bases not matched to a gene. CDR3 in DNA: TGTGCCAGCAGTCGAATAAGACTAGCGGGAGTAGGGGACACCGGGGAGCTGTTTTTT. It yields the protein CASSRIRLAGVGDTGELFF.

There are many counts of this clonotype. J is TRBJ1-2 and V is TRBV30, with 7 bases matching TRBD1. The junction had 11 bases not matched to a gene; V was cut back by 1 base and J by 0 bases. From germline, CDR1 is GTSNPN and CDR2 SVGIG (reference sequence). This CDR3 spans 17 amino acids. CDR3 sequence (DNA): TGTGCCTGGAGTGGCCCCACCCACAGGGGTCCTAACTATGGCTACACCTTC. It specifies CAWSGPTHRGPNYGYTF.

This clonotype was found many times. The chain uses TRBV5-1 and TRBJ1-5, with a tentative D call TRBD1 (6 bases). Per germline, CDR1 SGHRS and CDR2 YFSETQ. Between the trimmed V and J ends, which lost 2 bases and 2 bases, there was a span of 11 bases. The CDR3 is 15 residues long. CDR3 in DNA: TGCGCCAGCAGCTTACAGGGTCGCGGCAATCAGCCCCAGCATTTT. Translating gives CASSLQGRGNQPQHF. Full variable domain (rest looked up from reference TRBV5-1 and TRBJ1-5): KAGVTQTPRYLIKTRGQQVTLSCSPISGHRSVSWYQQTPGQGLQFLFEYFSETQRNKGNFPGRFSGRQFSNSRSEMNVSTLELGDSALYLCASSLQGRGNQPQHFGDGTRLSIL.

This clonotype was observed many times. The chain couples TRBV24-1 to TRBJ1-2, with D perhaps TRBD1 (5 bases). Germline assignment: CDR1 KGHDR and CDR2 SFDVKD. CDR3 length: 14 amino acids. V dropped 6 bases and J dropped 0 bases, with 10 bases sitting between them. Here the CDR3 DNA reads TGTGCCACCAGTAGGGACGGAGCTAACTATGGCTACACCTTC. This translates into CATSRDGANYGYTF.

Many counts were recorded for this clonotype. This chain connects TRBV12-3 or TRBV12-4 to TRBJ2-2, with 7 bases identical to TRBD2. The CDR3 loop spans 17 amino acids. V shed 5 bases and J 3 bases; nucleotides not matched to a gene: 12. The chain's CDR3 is CASSPGASGAYTGELFF. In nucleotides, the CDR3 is TGTGCCAGCAGTCCTGGGGCTAGCGGAGCCTACACCGGGGAGCTGTTTTTT.

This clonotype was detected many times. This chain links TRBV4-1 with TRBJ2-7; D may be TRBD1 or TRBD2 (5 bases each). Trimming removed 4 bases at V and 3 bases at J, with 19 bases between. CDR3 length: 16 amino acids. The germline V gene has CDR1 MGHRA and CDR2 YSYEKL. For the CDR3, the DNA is TGCGCCAGCAGCCCGGGAACCGGGACGGGCTTCTACGAGCAGTACTTC. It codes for CASSPGTGTGFYEQYF.

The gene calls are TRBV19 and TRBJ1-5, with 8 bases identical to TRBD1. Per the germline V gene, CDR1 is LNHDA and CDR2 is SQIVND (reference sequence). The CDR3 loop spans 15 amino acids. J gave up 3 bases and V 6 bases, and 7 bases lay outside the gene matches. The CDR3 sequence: CASSSQGVVNQPQHF. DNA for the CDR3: TGTGCCAGTAGCTCACAGGGGGTAGTCAATCAGCCCCAGCATTTT.

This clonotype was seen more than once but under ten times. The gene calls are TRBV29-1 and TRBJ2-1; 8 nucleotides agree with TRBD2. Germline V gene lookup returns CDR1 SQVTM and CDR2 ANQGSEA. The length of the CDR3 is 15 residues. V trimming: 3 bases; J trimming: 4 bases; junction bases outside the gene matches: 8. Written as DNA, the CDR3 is TGCAGCGTTGATCCCATTGCGGGGGGATACAATGAGCAGTTCTTC. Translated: CSVDPIAGGYNEQFF.

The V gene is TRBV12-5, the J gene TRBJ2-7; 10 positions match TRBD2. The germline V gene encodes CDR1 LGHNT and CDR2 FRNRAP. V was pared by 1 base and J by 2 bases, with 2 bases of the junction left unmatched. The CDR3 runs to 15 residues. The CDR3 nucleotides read TGTGCTAGTGGTTTGGGGACTAGCGGTCCCTACGAGCAGTACTTC. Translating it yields CASGLGTSGPYEQYF.

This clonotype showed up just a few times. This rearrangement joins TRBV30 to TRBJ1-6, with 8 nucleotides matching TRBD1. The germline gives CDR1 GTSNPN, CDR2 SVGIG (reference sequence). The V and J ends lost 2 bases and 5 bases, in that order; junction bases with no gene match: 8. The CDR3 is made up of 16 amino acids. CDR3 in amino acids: CAWSPLRTGHNSPLHF. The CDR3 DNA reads TGTGCCTGGAGTCCACTCCGGACAGGGCATAATTCACCCCTCCACTTT.

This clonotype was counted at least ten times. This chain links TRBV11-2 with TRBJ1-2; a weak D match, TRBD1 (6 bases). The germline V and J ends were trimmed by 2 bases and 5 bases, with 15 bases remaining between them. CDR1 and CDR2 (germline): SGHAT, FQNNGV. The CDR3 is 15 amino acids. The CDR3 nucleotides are TGTGCCAGCAGCTTATCCCCTGACAGGTTGTATGGCTACACCTTC. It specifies CASSLSPDRLYGYTF.

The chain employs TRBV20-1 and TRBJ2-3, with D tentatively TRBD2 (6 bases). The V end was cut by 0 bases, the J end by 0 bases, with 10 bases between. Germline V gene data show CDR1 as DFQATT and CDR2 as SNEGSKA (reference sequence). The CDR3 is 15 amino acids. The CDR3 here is CSARDMLASTDTQYF. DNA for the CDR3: TGCAGTGCTAGAGATATGCTAGCGAGCACAGATACGCAGTATTTT.

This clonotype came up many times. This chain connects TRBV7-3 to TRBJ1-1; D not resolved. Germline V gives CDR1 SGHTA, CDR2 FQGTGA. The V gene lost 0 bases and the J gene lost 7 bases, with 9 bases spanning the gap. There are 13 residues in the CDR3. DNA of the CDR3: TGTGCCAGCAGCTTAACGGCGCAAGTTGAAGCTTTCTTT. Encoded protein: CASSLTAQVEAFF.

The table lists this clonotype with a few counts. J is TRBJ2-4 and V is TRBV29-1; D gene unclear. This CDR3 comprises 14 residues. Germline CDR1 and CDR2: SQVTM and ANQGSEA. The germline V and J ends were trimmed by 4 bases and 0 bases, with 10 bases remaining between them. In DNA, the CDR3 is TGCAGCGTTGTCCCGGGTCTAGCCAAAAACATTCAGTACTTC. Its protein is CSVVPGLAKNIQYF.

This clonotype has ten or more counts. CDR3 nucleotide sequence: TGTGCCAGTAGTCCCCGGGCGGGAGTCCCCGGGGAGCTGTTTTTT. This translates into CASSPRAGVPGELFF. The chain has TRBV19 and TRBJ2-2; 7 bases are shared with TRBD2. The CDR3 loop spans 15 amino acids. Germline trimming cut 5 bases from V and 6 bases from J; bases unmatched to any gene: 9. Germline V gene sequence: CDR1 LNHDA, CDR2 SQIVND (reference sequence). Full variable domain (rest looked up from reference TRBV19 and TRBJ2-2): DGGITQSPKYLFRKEGQNVTLSCEQNLNHDAMYWYRQDPGQGLRLIYYSQIVNDFQKGDIAEGYSVSREKKESFPLTVTSAQKNPTAFYLCASSPRAGVPGELFFGEGSRLTVL.

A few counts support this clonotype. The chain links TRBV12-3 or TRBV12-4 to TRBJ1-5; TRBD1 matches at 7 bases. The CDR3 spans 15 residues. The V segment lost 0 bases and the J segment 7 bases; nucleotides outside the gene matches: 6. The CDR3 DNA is TGTGCCAGCAGTTTAGCGGGAGGGGGCGGACAGCCCCAGCATTTT. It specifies CASSLAGGGGQPQHF.

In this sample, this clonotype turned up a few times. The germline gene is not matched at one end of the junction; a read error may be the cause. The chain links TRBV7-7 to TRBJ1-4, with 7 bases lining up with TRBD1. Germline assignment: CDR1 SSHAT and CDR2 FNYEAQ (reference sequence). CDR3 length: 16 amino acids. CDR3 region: CASSLTHRDSNEKLFF. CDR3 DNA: TGTGCTAGCAGCTTAACACACCGGGACAGTAATGAAAAACTGTTTTTT. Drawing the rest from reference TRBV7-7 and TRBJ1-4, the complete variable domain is GAGVSQSPRYKVTKRGQDVTLRCDPISSHATLYWYQQALGQGPEFLTYFNYEAQPDKSGLPSDRFSAERPEGSISTLTIQRTEQRDSAMYRCASSLTHRDSNEKLFFGSGTQLSVL.